This note documents a single T cell receptor beta chain sequence. As yet, its antigen is unknown. The germline V gene encodes CDR1 SGHDT and CDR2 YYEEEE. V lost 1 base and J lost 4, with 8 bases in between. The CDR3 is 13 residues long. These data come from a study of CD8 T cells in Susac syndrome. The authors reverse transcribed about 0.5 to 1 ug RNA with random hexamers. TCR beta CDR3 was amplified by immunoSEQ covering 54 Vbeta and 13 Jbeta. One entry per CDR3 protein, called by TCRdb with MiXCR from the immunoSEQ multiplex PCR reads. The repertoire consists of about 180,000 distinct CDR3 sequences, with roughly 94% occurring once and the leading ten covering around 0.095%. Study-wide results and caveats: Repertoires of Susac syndrome CD4+ T cells lacked clonal expansion.

Under recently defined diagnostic criteria, the patients with Susac syndrome qualified as having definite or probable disease. The sequenced sample was CD4+ T cells from PBMCs. This chain connects TRBV5-6 to TRBJ1-1; possible D gene TRBD1, 6 bases. The receptor was derived from a human donor with Susac syndrome. The CDR3 loop reads CASSLWGATEAFF. DNA of the CDR3: TGTGCCAGCAGCTTGTGGGGGGCCACTGAAGCTTTCTTT.